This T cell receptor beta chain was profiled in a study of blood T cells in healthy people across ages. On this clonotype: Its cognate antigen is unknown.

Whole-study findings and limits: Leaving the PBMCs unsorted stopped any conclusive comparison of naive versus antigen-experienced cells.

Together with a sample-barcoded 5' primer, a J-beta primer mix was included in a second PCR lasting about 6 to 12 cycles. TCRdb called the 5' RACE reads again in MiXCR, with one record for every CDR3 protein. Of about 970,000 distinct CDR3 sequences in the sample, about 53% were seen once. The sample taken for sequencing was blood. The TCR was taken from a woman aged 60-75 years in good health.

This CDR3 is CSARDPGRGGETQYF. In nucleotides, the CDR3 is TGCAGTGCTAGAGATCCCGGCAGGGGAGGGGAGACCCAGTACTTC. The genes are TRBV20-1 and TRBJ2-5; D is perhaps TRBD2 (7 bases). CDR3 length: 15 residues. V dropped 0 bases and J dropped 5 bases, with 16 bases sitting between them. The germline CDR1 and CDR2 sequences are DFQATT and SNEGSKA (reference sequence).